This T cell receptor beta chain was recorded in a study of shared clonotypes between healthy human individuals. Study summary: Used for every donor were three CD4 naive, three CD4 memory, two CD8 naive and one CD8 memory plate.

Profiling relied on immunoSEQ multiplex PCR, and the TCRdb table lists in-frame clones only, not all of them. In the table there are under 600,000 clones, roughly 95% of which are singletons. The CDR3 runs to 13 residues. Trimming removed 7 bases from V and 2 bases from J; junction bases left unmatched: 1. The V gene's germline CDR1 is SNHLY and CDR2 FYNNEI. This clone is a singleton in its sample. The chain uses TRBV2 and TRBJ2-7, with 11 nucleotides matching TRBD1. The clonotype comes from a woman in her 30s in good health. Sequencing was done on a sample of naive CD4+ T cells sorted from blood. As to subset: CD45RA+ positively selected. CDR3 coding DNA: TGTGCCAGCAAGGGACAGGGGGCCTACGAGCAGTACTTC. It codes for CASKGQGAYEQYF.